This TCR beta chain is from a study of T cell clones after liver transplantation. The CDR3 contains 20 residues. V dropped 1 base and J dropped 2; count of bases not matched to a gene: 13. The germline V gene has CDR1 MGHRA and CDR2 YSYEKL. Generated by immunoSEQ multiplex PCR, the TCRdb table keeps only in-frame clones and is missing some. The profile covers some 120,000 clones, with about nine tenths appearing a single time and approximately 0.84% taken by the ten largest. This clone was detected only once. The sequenced sample was CD4+ T cells from blood, obtained 12 months after liver transplant. The gene calls are TRBV4-1 and TRBJ2-2, with 10 bases fitting TRBD1. This sequence originates from a human patient who received a liver transplant. Some of these T cells may belong to the graft donor. The CDR3 reads CASSQGRDRGRTLNTGELFF. The CDR3 region has the DNA TGCGCCAGCAGCCAAGGTCGGGACAGGGGCCGTACCCTTAACACCGGGGAGCTGTTTTTT.